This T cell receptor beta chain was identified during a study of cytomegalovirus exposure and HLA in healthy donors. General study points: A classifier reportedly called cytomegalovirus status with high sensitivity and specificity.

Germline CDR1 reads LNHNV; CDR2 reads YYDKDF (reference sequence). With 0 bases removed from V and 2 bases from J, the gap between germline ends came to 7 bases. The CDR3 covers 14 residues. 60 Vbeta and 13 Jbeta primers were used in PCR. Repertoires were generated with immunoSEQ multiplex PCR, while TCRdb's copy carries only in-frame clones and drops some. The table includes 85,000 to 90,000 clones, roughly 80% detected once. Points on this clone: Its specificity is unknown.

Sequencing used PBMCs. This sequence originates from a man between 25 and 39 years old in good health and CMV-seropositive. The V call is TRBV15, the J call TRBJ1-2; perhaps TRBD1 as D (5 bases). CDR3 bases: TGTGCCACCAGCAGAGATGCAGGGAACTATGGCTACACCTTC. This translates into CATSRDAGNYGYTF.